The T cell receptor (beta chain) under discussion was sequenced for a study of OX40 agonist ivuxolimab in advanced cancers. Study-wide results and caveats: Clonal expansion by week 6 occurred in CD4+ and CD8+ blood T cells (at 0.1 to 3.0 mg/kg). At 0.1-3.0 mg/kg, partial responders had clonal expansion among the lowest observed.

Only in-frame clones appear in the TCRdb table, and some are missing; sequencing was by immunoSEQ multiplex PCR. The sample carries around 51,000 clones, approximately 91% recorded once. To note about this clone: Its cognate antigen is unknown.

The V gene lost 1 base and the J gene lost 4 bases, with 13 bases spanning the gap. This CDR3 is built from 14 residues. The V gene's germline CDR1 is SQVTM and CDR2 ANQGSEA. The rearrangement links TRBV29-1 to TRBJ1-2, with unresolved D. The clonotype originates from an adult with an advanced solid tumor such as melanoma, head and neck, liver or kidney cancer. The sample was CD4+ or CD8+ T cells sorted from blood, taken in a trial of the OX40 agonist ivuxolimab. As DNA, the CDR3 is TGCAGCGTTGAAGGACACTCTACCTTCTATGGCTACACCTTC. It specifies CSVEGHSTFYGYTF.